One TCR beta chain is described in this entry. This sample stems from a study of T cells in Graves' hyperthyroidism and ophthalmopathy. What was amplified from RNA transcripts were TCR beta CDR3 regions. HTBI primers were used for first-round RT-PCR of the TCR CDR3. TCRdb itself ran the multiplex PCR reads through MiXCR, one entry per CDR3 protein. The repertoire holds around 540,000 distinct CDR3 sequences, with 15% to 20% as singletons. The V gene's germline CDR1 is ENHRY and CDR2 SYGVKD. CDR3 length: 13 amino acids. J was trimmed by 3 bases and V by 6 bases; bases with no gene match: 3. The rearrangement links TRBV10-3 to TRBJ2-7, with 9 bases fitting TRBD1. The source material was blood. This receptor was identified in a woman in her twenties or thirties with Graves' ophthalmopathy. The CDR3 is CAIRDRGNYEQYF. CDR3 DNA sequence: TGTGCCATCAGGGACAGGGGAAACTACGAGCAGTACTTC.